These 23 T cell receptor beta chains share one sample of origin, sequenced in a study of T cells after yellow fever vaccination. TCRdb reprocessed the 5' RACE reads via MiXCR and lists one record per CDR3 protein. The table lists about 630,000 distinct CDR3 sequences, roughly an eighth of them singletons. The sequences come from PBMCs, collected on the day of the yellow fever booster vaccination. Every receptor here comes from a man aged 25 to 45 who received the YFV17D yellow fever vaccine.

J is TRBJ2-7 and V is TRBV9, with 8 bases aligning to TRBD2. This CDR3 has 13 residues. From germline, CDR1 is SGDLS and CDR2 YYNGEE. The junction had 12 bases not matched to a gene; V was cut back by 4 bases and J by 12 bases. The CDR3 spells CASSPPAGVLLYF. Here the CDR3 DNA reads TGTGCCAGCAGCCCGCCAGCGGGGGTGCTTCTGTACTTC.

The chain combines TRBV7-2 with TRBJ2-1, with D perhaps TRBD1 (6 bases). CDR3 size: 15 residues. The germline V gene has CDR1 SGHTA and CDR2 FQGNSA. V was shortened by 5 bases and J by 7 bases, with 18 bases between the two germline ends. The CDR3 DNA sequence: TGTGCCAGCAGCCCAGAAGGGACATCTTTTAATGAGCAGTTCTTC. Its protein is CASSPEGTSFNEQFF.

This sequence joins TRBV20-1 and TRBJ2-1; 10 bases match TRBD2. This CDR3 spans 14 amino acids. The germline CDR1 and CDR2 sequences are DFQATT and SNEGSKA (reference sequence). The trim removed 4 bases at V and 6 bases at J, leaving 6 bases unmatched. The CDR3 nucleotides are TGCAGTGCTATCCAAGCGGGAGGGAGCAATGAGCAGTTCTTC. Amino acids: CSAIQAGGSNEQFF.

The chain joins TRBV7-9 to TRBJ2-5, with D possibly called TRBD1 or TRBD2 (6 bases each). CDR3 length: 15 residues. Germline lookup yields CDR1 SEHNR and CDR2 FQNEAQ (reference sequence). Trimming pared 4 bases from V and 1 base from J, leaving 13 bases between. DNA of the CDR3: TGTGCCAGCAGCTCACCCTGGGGGGCCCAAGAGACCCAGTACTTC. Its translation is CASSSPWGAQETQYF.

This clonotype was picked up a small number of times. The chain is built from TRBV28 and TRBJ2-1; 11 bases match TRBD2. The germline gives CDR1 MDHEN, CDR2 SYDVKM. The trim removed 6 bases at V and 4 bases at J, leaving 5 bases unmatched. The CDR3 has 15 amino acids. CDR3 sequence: CASRLTSGGYNEQFF. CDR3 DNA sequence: TGTGCCAGCAGGCTAACTAGCGGGGGATACAATGAGCAGTTCTTC. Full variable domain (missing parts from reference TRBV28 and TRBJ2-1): DVKVTQSSRYLVKRTGEKVFLECVQDMDHENMFWYRQDPGLGLRLIYFSYDVKMKEKGDIPEGYSVSREKKERFSLILESASTNQTSMYLCASRLTSGGYNEQFFGPGTRLTVL.

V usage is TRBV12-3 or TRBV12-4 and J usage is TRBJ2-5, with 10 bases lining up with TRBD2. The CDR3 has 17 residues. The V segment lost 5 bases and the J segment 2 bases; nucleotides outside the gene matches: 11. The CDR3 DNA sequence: TGTGCCAGCAGTAGCGGGAGGGCCCTCACAAGGCAAGAGACCCAGTACTTC. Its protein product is CASSSGRALTRQETQYF.

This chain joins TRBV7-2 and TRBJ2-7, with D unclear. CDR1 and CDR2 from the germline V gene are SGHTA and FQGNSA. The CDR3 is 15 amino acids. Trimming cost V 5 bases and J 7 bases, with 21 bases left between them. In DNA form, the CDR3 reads TGTGCCAGCAGCGCCACTACTACCACCGGTAAGGAGCAGTACTTC. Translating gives CASSATTTTGKEQYF.

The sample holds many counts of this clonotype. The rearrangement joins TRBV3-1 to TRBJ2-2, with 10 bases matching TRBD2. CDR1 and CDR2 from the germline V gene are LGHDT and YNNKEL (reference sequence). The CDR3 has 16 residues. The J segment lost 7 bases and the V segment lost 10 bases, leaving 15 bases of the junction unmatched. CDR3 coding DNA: TGTGCCACCCAGCCCTGGCTAGCGGGAGCAGACGGGGAGCTGTTTTTT. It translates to CATQPWLAGADGELFF.

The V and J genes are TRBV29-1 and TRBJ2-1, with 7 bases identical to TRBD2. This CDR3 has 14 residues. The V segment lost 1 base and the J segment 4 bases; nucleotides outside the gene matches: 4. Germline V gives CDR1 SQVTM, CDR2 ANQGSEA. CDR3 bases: TGCAGCGTTGAAGGCCTAGCGGTTTACAATGAGCAGTTCTTC. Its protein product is CSVEGLAVYNEQFF.

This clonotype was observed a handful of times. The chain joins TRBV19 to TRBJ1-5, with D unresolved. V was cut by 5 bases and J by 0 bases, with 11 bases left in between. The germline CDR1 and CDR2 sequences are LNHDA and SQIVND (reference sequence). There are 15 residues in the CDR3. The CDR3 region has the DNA TGTGCCAGTAGTGGATTACAGTATAGCAATCAGCCCCAGCATTTT. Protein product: CASSGLQYSNQPQHF.

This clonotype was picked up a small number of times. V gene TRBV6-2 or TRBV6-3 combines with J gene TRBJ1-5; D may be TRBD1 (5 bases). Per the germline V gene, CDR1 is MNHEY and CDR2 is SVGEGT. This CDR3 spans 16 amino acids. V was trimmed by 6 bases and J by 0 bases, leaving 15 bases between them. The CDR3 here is CASRDGTGYSNQPQHF. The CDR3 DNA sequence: TGTGCCAGCAGAGACGGGACCGGGTATAGCAATCAGCCCCAGCATTTT.

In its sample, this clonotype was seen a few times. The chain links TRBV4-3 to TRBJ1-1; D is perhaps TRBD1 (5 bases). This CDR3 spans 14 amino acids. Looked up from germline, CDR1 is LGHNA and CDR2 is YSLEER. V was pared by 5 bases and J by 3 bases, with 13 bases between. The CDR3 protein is CASSKRDRYTEAFF. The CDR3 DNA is TGCGCCAGCAGCAAAAGGGACCGATACACTGAAGCTTTCTTT.

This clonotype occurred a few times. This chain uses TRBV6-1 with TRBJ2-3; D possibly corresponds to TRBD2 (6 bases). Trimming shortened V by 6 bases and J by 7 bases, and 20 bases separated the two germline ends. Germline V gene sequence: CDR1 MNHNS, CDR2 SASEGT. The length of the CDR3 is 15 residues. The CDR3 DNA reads TGTGCCAGCAGGCCGAGTAGCGGCCTAGGGTATACGCAGTATTTT. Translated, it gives CASRPSSGLGYTQYF.

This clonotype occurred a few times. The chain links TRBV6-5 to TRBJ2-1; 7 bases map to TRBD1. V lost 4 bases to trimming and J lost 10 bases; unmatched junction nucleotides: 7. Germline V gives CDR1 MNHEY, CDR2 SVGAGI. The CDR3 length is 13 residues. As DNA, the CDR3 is TGTGCCAGCAGTTCCGGACAGGTGAGGGAGCAGTTCTTC. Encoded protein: CASSSGQVREQFF.

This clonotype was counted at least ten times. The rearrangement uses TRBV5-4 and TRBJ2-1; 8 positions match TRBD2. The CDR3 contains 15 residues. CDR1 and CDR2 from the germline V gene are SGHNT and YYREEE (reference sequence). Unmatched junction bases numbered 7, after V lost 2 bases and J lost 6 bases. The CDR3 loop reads CASSFGAGVVNEQFF. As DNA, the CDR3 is TGTGCCAGCAGCTTTGGAGCGGGAGTTGTCAATGAGCAGTTCTTC.

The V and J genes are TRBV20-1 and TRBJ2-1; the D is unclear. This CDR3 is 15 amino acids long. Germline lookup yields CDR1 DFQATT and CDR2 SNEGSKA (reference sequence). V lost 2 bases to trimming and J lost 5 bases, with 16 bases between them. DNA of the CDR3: TGCAGTGCTAGAATGAGCTTGCAGTTCGACAATGAGCAGTTCTTC. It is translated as CSARMSLQFDNEQFF.

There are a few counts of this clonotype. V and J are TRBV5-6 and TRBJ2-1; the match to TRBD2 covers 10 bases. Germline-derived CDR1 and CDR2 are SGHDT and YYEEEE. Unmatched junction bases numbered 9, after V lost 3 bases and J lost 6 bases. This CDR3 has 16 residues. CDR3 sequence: CASSWGSGRAGNEQFF. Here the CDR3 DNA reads TGTGCCAGCAGCTGGGGGAGCGGGAGGGCCGGCAATGAGCAGTTCTTC.

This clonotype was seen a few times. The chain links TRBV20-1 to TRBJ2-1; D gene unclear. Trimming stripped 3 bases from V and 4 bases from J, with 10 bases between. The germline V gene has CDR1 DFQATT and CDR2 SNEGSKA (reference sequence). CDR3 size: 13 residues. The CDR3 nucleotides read TGCAGTGCTAGGTCCCTAGAATACAATGAGCAGTTCTTC. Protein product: CSARSLEYNEQFF.

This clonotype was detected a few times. CDR3: CASRNSGLAGANEQFF. DNA of the CDR3: TGTGCCAGCAGAAATTCCGGACTAGCGGGCGCAAATGAGCAGTTCTTC. J is TRBJ2-1 and V is TRBV4-2, with 11 bases fitting TRBD2. The CDR3 runs to 16 residues. Germline lookup yields CDR1 LGHNA and CDR2 YNFKEQ. After removal of 6 bases from V and 7 bases from J, the junction contained 11 bases not matched to a gene.

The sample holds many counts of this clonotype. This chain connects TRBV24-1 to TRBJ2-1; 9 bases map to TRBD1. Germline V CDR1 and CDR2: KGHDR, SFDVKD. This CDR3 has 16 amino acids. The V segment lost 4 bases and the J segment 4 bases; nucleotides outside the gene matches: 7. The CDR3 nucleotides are TGTGCCACCAGTGACCCACAGGGGGCGAGGTACAATGAGCAGTTCTTC. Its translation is CATSDPQGARYNEQFF.

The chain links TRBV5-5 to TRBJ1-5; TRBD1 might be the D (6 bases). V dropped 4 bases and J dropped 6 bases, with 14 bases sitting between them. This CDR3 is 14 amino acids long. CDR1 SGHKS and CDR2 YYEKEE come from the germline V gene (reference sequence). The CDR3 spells CASSNTGSGQPQHF. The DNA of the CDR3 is TGTGCCAGCAGCAATACAGGGTCCGGTCAGCCCCAGCATTTT.

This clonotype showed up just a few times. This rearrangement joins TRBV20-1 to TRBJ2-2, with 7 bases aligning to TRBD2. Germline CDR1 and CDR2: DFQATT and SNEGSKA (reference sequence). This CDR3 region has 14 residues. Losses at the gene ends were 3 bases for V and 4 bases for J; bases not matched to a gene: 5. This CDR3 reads CSASDLAATGELFF. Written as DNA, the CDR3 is TGCAGTGCTAGTGACCTAGCGGCCACCGGGGAGCTGTTTTTT.

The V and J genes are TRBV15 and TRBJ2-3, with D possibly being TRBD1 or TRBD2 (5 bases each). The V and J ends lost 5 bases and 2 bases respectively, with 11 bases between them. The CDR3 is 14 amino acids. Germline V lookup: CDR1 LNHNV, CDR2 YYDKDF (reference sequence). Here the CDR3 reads CATSGGQHTDTQYF. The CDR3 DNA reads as TGTGCCACCAGCGGAGGACAACACACAGATACGCAGTATTTT.